The entry below describes one T cell receptor (beta chain). The sample originates from a study of T cells in Graves' hyperthyroidism and ophthalmopathy. Germline CDR1 reads MDHEN; CDR2 reads SYDVKM. CDR3 length: 15 amino acids. With V trimmed by 4 bases and J by 8 bases, 12 bases remained unmatched. Amplified regions were TCR beta CDR3 sequences from RNA transcripts. HTBI primers were used for first-round RT-PCR of the TCR CDR3. TCRdb independently ran MiXCR on the multiplex PCR reads; one entry per CDR3 protein. This table holds some 500,000 distinct CDR3 sequences, about 16% found once. The TCR was taken from a woman in her twenties or thirties with Graves' ophthalmopathy. The chain couples TRBV28 to TRBJ2-3, with 7 bases lining up with TRBD2. The material sequenced was blood. CDR3 in DNA: TGTGCCAGCAGTTCCCGACTAGCTGGGTCAGTTACGCAGTATTTT. It specifies CASSSRLAGSVTQYF.